The sequence of this T cell receptor (beta chain) was determined in a study of vaccination effects on CD4 cells after COVID-19. Study overall: Two doses of BNT162b2 or mRNA-1273 vaccine were administered to participants.

Germline CDR1 reads LGHDT; CDR2 reads YNNKEL (reference sequence). V was pared by 3 bases and J by 0 bases, with 11 bases between. CDR3 length: 15 amino acids. The assay was immunoSEQ multiplex PCR, and TCRdb's table has in-frame clones only and misses some. The table includes 71,000 or so clones, approximately 70% detected once. A note on this clone: Its antigen remains unidentified.

Before any sequencing was done, the ViraFEST assay used viral peptide pools to expand antigen-specific CD4+ T cells. Researchers isolated CD4+ T cells once approximately eleven days of culture had elapsed. Neither prior SARS-CoV-2 infection nor positive nucleocapsid antibodies were present in the vaccine recipients. Every well got over 1.5 million PBMC, which were grown with about 10 IU/ml IL-2 and 9 to 10 ug/ml peptides. This TCR was recovered from a human donor who received a COVID-19 vaccine. The rearrangement uses TRBV3-1 (or the pseudogene TRBV3-2) and TRBJ1-2; D is undetermined. The sequencing used CD4+ T cells from PBMCs cultured with HCoV-OC43 spike peptides, collected before COVID-19 vaccination. Regarding subset: HCoV-OC43 spike overlapping peptide pool stimulation. Written as DNA, the CDR3 is TGTGCCAGCAGCCAGAGGCAAGGAGCTAACTATGGCTACACCTTC. Its translation: CASSQRQGANYGYTF.